This TCR beta chain appears in the sequencing data of a study of T-cell memory formation after mild COVID-19. CDR3 size: 15 residues. The V and J ends lost 5 bases and 8 bases respectively, with 16 bases between them. TCRdb ran MiXCR on the 5' RACE reads and lists one entry per CDR3 protein. The table shows about 110,000 distinct CDR3 sequences, with around 15% occurring only once. This clonotype was sampled from an adult woman who had mild COVID-19 (a few samples of this study predate the infection). Cell type and time point are not known. Sequencing input: PBMCs or a T cell subset sorted from them (not recorded which). The chain uses TRBV12-3 or TRBV12-4 and TRBJ1-6; D is undetermined. CDR3 nucleotides: TGTGCCAGCAGTACCGTCAGGTCAGGAGATTCACCCCTCCACTTT. Amino acid sequence: CASSTVRSGDSPLHF.